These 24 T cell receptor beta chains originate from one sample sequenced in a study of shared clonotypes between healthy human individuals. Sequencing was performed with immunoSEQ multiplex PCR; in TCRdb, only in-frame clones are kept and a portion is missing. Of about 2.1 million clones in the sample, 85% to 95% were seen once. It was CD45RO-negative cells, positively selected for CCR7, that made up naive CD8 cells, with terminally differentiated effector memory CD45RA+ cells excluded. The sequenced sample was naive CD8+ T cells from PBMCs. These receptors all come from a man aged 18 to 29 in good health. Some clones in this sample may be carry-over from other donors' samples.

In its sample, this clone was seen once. Here the CDR3 DNA reads TGTGCCAGCGGACAGGGGCCTTCCTACGAGCAGTACTTC. Its protein product is CASGQGPSYEQYF. The chain is built from TRBV19 and TRBJ2-7, with 9 bases identical to TRBD1. The V gene end was trimmed by 9 bases and the J gene end by 1 base; junction bases not matched to a gene: 4. The CDR3 sequence is 13 residues long. Germline CDR1 is LNHDA and CDR2 is SQIVND (reference sequence).

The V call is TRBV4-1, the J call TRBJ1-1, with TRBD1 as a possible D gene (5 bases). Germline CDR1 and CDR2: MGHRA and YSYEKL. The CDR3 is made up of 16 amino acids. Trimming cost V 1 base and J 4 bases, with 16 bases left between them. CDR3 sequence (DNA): TGCGCCAGCAGCCAAGGAACCGGGACCGGAGGCACTGAAGCTTTCTTT. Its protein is CASSQGTGTGGTEAFF.

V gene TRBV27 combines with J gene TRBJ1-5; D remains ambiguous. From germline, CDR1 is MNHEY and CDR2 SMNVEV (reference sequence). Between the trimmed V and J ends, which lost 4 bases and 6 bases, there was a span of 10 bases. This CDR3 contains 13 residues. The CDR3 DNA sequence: TGTGCCAGCAGTTATTCAGGCCGTCAGCCCCAGCATTTT. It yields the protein CASSYSGRQPQHF.

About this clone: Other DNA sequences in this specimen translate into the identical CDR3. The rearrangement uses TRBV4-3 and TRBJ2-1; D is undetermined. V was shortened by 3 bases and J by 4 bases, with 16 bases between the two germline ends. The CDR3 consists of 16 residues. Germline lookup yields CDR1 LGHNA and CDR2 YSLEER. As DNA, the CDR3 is TGCGCCAGCAGCCAGGGATTAGGCGGTTCGTACAATGAGCAGTTCTTC. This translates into CASSQGLGGSYNEQFF.

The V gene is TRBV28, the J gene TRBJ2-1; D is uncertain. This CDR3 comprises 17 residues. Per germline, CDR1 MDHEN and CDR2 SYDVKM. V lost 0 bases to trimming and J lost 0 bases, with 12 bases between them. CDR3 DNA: TGTGCCAGCAGTTTATGGTCTTGGGCGGACTCCTACAATGAGCAGTTCTTC. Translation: CASSLWSWADSYNEQFF.

The CDR3, as DNA: TGTGCCAGCTCACCAGTTAGCAGCTACGAGCAGTACTTC. This translates into CASSPVSSYEQYF. The chain carries TRBV18 and TRBJ2-7; D not resolved. The V gene lost 2 bases and the J gene lost 3 bases, with 8 bases spanning the gap. This CDR3 spans 13 amino acids. In germline, CDR1 is KGHSH, CDR2 LQKENI.

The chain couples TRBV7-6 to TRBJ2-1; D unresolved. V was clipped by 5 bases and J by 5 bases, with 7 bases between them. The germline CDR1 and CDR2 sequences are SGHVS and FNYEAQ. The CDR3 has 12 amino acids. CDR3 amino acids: CASSPADNEQFF. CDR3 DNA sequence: TGTGCCAGCAGCCCAGCTGACAATGAGCAGTTCTTC.

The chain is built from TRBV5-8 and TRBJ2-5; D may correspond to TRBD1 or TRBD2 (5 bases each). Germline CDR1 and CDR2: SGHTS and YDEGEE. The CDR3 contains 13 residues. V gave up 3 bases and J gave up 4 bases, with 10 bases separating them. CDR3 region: CASSWSGGETQYF. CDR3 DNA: TGTGCCAGCAGCTGGAGTGGGGGAGAGACCCAGTACTTC.

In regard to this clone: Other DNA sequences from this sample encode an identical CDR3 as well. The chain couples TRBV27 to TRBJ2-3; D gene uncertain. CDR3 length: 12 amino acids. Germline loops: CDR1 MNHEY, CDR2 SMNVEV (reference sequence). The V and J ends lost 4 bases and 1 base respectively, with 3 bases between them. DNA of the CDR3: TGTGCCAGCAGTTCCGGCACAGATACGCAGTATTTT. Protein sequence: CASSSGTDTQYF.

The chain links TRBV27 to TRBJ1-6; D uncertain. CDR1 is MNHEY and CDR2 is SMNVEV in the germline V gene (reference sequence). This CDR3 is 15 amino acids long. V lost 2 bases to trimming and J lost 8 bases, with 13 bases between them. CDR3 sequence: CASSLSVFSDSPLHF. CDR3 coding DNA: TGTGCCAGCAGTTTAAGTGTATTCTCAGATTCACCCCTCCACTTT.

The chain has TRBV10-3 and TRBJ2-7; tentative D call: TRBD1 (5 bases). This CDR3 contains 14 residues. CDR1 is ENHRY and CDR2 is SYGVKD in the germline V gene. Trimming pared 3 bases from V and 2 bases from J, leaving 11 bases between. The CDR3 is CAISDREGPYEQYF. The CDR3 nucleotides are TGTGCCATCAGTGACAGGGAAGGACCCTACGAGCAGTACTTC.

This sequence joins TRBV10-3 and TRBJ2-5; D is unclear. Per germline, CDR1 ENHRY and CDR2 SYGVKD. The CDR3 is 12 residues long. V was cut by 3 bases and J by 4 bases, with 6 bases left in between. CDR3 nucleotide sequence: TGTGCCATCAGTGATCTGTTAGAGACCCAGTACTTC. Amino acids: CAISDLLETQYF.

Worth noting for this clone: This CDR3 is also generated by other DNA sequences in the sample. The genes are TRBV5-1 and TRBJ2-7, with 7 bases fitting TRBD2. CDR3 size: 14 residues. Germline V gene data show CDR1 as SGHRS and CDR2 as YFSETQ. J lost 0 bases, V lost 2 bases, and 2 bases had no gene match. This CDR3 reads CASSLAGSSYEQYF. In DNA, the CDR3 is TGCGCCAGCAGCTTAGCGGGAAGCTCCTACGAGCAGTACTTC.

This chain's CDR3 is CASSDRTSGSWGRNEQFF. The CDR3 DNA sequence: TGCGCCAGCAGCGACCGGACTAGCGGGTCCTGGGGCCGAAATGAGCAGTTCTTC. The rearrangement links TRBV5-1 to TRBJ2-1; TRBD2 matches 11 bases. CDR1 is SGHRS and CDR2 is YFSETQ in the germline V gene. The length of the CDR3 is 18 residues. The junction had 16 bases not matched to a gene; V was cut back by 4 bases and J by 7 bases.

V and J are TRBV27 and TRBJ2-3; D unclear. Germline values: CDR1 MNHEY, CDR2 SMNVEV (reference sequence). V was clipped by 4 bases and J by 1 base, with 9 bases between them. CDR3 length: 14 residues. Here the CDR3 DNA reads TGTGCCAGCAGTTCGGTAGACCGCACAGATACGCAGTATTTT. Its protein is CASSSVDRTDTQYF.

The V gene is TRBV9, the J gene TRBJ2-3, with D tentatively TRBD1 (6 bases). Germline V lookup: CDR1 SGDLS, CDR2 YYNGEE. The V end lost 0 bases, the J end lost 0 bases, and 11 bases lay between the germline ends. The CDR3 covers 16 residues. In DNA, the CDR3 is TGTGCCAGCAGCGTAGGTCGGCAGGGGAGCACAGATACGCAGTATTTT. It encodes CASSVGRQGSTDTQYF.

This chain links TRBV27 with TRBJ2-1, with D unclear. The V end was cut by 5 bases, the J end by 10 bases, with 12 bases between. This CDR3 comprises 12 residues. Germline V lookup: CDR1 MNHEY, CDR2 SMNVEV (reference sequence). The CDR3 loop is CASSAPYTEQFF. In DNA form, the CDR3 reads TGTGCCAGCAGTGCCCCTTACACCGAGCAGTTCTTC.

The CDR3 protein is CASSFANYLRVSYEQYF. The CDR3 region has the DNA TGTGCCAGCAGCTTCGCAAATTACCTTAGGGTTTCCTACGAGCAGTACTTC. This chain joins TRBV11-2 and TRBJ2-7; D gene unclear. CDR1 is SGHAT, CDR2 FQNNGV, per germline. V lost 3 bases to trimming and J lost 1 base, with 19 bases between them. The CDR3 sequence is 17 residues long.

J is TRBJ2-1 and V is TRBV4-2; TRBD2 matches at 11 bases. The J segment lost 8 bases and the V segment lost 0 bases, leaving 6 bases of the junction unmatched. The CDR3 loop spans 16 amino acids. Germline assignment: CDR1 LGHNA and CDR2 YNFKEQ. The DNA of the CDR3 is TGTGCCAGCAGCCAAGATCAACTAGCGGGAGTCTATGAGCAGTTCTTC. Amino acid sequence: CASSQDQLAGVYEQFF.

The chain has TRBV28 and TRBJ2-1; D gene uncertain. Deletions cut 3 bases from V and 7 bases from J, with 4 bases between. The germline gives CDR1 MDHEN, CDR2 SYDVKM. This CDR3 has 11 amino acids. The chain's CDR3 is CASSFENEQFF. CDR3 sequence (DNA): TGTGCCAGCAGTTTTGAGAATGAGCAGTTCTTC.

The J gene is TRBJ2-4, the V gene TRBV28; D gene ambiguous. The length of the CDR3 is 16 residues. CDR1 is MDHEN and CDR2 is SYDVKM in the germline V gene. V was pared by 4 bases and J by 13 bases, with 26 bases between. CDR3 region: CASSSLRTGHLQGQYF. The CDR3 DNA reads TGTGCCAGCAGTTCCCTAAGGACCGGGCATCTTCAAGGACAGTACTTC.

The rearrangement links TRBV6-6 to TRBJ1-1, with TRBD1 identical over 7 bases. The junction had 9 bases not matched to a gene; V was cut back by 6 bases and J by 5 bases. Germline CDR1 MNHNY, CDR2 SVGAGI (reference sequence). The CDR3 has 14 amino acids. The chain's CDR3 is CASSLTGASTEAFF. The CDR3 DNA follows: TGTGCCAGCAGCTTAACAGGGGCGTCTACTGAAGCTTTCTTT.

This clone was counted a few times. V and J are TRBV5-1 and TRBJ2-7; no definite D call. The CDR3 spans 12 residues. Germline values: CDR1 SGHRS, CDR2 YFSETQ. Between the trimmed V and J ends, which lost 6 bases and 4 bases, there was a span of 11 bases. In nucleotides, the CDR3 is TGCGCCAGCACAGATGGGCTATACGAGCAGTACTTC. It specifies CASTDGLYEQYF.

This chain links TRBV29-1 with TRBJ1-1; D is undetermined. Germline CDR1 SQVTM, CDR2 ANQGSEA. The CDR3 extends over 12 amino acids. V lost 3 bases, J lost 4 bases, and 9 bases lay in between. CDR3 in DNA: TGCAGCGTTGACGGTCTTGGCACTGAAGCTTTCTTT. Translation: CSVDGLGTEAFF. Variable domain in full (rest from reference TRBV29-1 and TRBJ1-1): SAVISQKPSRDICQRGTSLTIQCQVDSQVTMMFWYRQQPGQSLTLIATANQGSEATYESGFVIDKFPISRPNLTFSTLTVSNMSPEDSSIYLCSVDGLGTEAFFGQGTRLTVV.